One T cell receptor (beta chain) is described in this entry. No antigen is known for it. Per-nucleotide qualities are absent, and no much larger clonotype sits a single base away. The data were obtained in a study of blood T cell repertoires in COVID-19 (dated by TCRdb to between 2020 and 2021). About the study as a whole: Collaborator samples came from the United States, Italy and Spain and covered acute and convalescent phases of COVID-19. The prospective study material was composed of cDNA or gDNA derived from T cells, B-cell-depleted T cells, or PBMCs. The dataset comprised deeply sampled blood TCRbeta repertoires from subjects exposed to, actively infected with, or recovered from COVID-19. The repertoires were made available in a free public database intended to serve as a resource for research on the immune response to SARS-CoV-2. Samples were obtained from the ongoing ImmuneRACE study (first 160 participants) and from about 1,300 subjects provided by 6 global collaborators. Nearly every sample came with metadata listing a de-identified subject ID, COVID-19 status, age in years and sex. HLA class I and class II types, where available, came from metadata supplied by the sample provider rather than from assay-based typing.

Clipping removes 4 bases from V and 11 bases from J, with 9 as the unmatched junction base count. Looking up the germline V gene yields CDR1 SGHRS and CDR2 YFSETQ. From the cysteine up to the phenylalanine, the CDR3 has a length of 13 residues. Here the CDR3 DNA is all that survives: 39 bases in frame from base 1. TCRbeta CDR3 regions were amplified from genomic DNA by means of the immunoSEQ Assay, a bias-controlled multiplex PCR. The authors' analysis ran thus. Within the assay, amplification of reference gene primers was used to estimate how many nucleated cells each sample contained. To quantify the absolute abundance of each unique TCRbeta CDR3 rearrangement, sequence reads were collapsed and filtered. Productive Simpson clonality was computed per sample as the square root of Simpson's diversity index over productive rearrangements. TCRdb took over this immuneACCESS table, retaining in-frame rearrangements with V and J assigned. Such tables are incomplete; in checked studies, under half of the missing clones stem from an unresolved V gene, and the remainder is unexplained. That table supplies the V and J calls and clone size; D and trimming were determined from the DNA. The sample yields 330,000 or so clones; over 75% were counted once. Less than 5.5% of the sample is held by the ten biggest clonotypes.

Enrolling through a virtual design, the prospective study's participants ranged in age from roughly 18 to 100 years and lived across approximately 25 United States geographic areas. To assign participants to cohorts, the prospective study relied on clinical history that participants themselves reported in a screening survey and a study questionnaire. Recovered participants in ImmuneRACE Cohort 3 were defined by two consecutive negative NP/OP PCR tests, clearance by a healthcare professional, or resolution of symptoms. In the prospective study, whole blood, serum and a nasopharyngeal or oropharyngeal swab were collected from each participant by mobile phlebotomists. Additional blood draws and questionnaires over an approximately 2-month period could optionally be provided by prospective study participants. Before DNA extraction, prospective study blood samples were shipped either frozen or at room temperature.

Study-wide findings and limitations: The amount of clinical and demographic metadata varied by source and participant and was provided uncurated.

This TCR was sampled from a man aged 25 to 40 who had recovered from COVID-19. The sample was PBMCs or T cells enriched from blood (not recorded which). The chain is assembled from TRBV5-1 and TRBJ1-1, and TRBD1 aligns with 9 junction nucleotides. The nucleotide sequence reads TGCGCCAGCAGCCTCCGACAGGGGGAGGGGGCTTTCTTT. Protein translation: CASSLRQGEGAFF.